Listed here are 21 T cell receptor beta chains from one sample, sequenced in a study of neurological immune-mediated disorders. TCRdb reprocessed the 5' RACE reads with MiXCR, giving one entry per CDR3 protein. The table lists 75,000 to 90,000 distinct CDR3 sequences, under 13% of them singletons, with about 1.7% in the top ten. Material for sequencing was PBMCs. The source is a man between 40 and 49 years old in good health.

This clonotype appeared many times. The chain uses TRBV20-1 and TRBJ1-6; weak D call: TRBD1 (6 bases). Germline loops: CDR1 DFQATT, CDR2 SNEGSKA (reference sequence). The CDR3 is made up of 15 amino acids. V lost 4 bases and J 0 bases, leaving 10 bases between the germline ends. In nucleotides, the CDR3 is TGCAGTGCTAAAGGGGGGAGCTCCTATAATTCACCCCTCCACTTT. It specifies CSAKGGSSYNSPLHF.

This clonotype was seen ten or more times. CDR3 amino acids: CASSSPTSGGYEQYF. The DNA of the CDR3 is TGTGCCAGCAGCTCGCCGACTAGCGGAGGGTACGAGCAGTACTTC. V is TRBV7-9 and J is TRBJ2-7, with TRBD2 identical over 9 bases. The CDR3 has 15 amino acids. The junction had 8 bases not matched to a gene; V was cut back by 4 bases and J by 4 bases. Germline V lookup: CDR1 SEHNR, CDR2 FQNEAQ (reference sequence).

The chain links TRBV5-1 to TRBJ2-1; D remains ambiguous. This CDR3 comprises 14 residues. In germline, CDR1 is SGHRS, CDR2 YFSETQ. Between the trimmed V and J ends, which lost 1 base and 5 bases, there was a span of 10 bases. CDR3 bases: TGCGCCAGCAGCTTGCAACCCGGAGACAATGAGCAGTTCTTC. It yields the protein CASSLQPGDNEQFF.

This clonotype has ten or more counts. The rearrangement joins TRBV29-1 to TRBJ2-3; a weak D match, TRBD1 (5 bases). Trimming shortened V by 7 bases and J by 2 bases, and 13 bases separated the two germline ends. The germline V gene encodes CDR1 SQVTM and CDR2 ANQGSEA. The CDR3 totals 13 residues. The CDR3 reads CSGEGAYTDTQYF. For the CDR3, the DNA is TGCAGCGGAGAAGGGGCCTACACAGATACGCAGTATTTT.

In its sample, this clonotype was seen a few times. This chain links TRBV10-1 with TRBJ2-5; 12 bases are a match to TRBD2. Germline-derived CDR1 and CDR2 are WNHNN and SYGVQD (reference sequence). Germline trimming cut 10 bases from V and 5 bases from J; bases unmatched to any gene: 8. The CDR3 extends over 14 amino acids. CDR3 sequence (DNA): TGCGCCACCACTAGCGGGGGGAACACGGAGACCCAGTACTTC. Protein: CATTSGGNTETQYF.

This clonotype was picked up many times. This chain links TRBV28 with TRBJ2-4; TRBD2 aligns across 8 bases. Per the germline V gene, CDR1 is MDHEN and CDR2 is SYDVKM. With V trimmed by 6 bases and J by 0 bases, 16 bases remained unmatched. The CDR3 consists of 19 residues. CDR3 protein: CASSPTGLAATLAKNIQYF. The CDR3 DNA follows: TGTGCCAGCAGCCCCACCGGACTAGCTGCGACCCTAGCCAAAAACATTCAGTACTTC.

This clonotype has a count of ten or more. The chain carries TRBV5-5 and TRBJ2-3; 9 nucleotides match TRBD1. CDR1 is SGHKS, CDR2 YYEKEE, per germline (reference sequence). V gave up 4 bases and J gave up 4 bases; unmatched junction bases: 10. The CDR3 contains 16 residues. CDR3 coding DNA: TGTGCCAGCAGCCTTGTTGTAACAGGGGGCGCAGATACGCAGTATTTT. This translates into CASSLVVTGGADTQYF.

Ten or more counts support this clonotype. J is TRBJ2-2 and V is TRBV3-1; 8 positions agree with TRBD1. CDR1 is LGHDT, CDR2 YNNKEL, per germline (reference sequence). The CDR3 length is 16 residues. Losses at the gene ends were 4 bases for V and 0 bases for J; bases not matched to a gene: 4. The CDR3 is CASSLTTGANTGELFF. The CDR3 coding sequence is TGTGCCAGCAGCCTGACGACAGGGGCGAACACCGGGGAGCTGTTTTTT.

There are many counts of this clonotype. The V call is TRBV20-1, the J call TRBJ2-1; TRBD1 agrees at 8 bases. The CDR3 consists of 14 residues. Unmatched junction bases numbered 9, after V lost 5 bases and J lost 6 bases. Germline V gene sequence: CDR1 DFQATT, CDR2 SNEGSKA (reference sequence). Written as DNA, the CDR3 is TGCAGTGCTCCCCGACAGGGGTGGGGCAATGAGCAGTTCTTC. Protein: CSAPRQGWGNEQFF.

This clonotype was found many times. This chain connects TRBV12-3 or TRBV12-4 to TRBJ2-7; tentatively, D is TRBD2 (6 bases). V was cut by 6 bases and J by 2 bases, with 14 bases left in between. The CDR3 runs 14 residues. The CDR3 sequence: CASSPRRVAYEQYF. The CDR3 DNA sequence: TGTGCCAGCAGCCCTAGGAGGGTGGCCTACGAGCAGTACTTC.

Concerning this clonotype: One base away lies a much larger clone, so this may be a sequencing read error. Here the CDR3 reads CVSSLPQLSSGANVLTF. The CDR3 nucleotides are TGTGTCAGCAGCTTACCCCAGTTGAGCTCTGGGGCCAACGTCCTGACTTTC. The chain employs TRBV7-3 and TRBJ2-6; D unresolved. Germline V gene lookup returns CDR1 SGHTA and CDR2 FQGTGA. This CDR3 comprises 17 residues.

This clonotype was counted ten times or more. The chain couples TRBV20-1 to TRBJ1-6, with 10 bases lining up with TRBD1. After removal of 2 bases from V and 1 base from J, the junction contained 8 bases not matched to a gene. This CDR3 is 18 amino acids long. The germline CDR1 and CDR2 sequences are DFQATT and SNEGSKA (reference sequence). The CDR3 DNA sequence: TGCAGTGCTAGAAAGACAGGGGGCAATCGGTCCTATAATTCACCCCTCCACTTT. Protein: CSARKTGGNRSYNSPLHF.

This clonotype has ten or more counts. The gene calls are TRBV6-6 and TRBJ2-5; D uncertain. The germline V and J ends were trimmed by 5 bases and 7 bases, with 11 bases remaining between them. The germline gives CDR1 MNHNY, CDR2 SVGAGI (reference sequence). This CDR3 has 12 amino acids. This CDR3 reads CASSTSTGTQYF. For the CDR3, the DNA is TGTGCCAGCAGTACCTCTACCGGGACCCAGTACTTC.

Turning to this clonotype: A read error may explain this, as a much larger clone is one base away. V and J are TRBV10-3 and TRBJ2-7, with a possible D match to TRBD1 (7 bases). V dropped 6 bases and J dropped 3 bases, with 12 bases sitting between them. Per germline, CDR1 ENHRY and CDR2 SYGVKD. CDR3 length: 13 amino acids. The CDR3 loop reads CAIRRDSDYEQYF. In DNA form, the CDR3 reads TGTGCCATCAGGCGGGACAGTGACTACGAGCAGTACTTC.

In DNA form, the CDR3 reads TGTGCCAGCAGTGCCGGACTAGTGTTCGAGCAGTACTTC. It is translated as CASSAGLVFEQYF. The chain couples TRBV25-1 to TRBJ2-7; TRBD2 aligns across 7 bases. Germline V gene sequence: CDR1 MGHDK, CDR2 SYGVNS. Trimming took 4 bases from V and 6 from J; bases not matched to a gene: 6. CDR3 length equals 13 residues.

At least ten counts were recorded for this clonotype. The chain couples TRBV6-6 to TRBJ2-1; 8 bases fit TRBD2. The trim removed 6 bases at V and 6 bases at J, leaving 13 bases unmatched. The germline V gene has CDR1 MNHNY and CDR2 SVGAGI (reference sequence). The CDR3 has 16 amino acids. The CDR3 here is CASSSQGSGIANEQFF. CDR3 in DNA: TGTGCCAGCAGCTCCCAAGGTAGCGGGATAGCCAATGAGCAGTTCTTC.

This clonotype has a count of ten or more. J is TRBJ2-7 and V is TRBV7-9; 11 bases align to TRBD1. The J segment lost 5 bases and the V segment lost 4 bases, leaving 4 bases of the junction unmatched. The CDR3 has 14 residues. CDR1 is SEHNR and CDR2 is FQNEAQ in the germline V gene (reference sequence). CDR3 coding DNA: TGTGCCAGCAGCTCCCGGACAGGGGGCGACGAGCAGTACTTC. Its translation is CASSSRTGGDEQYF.

Of note for this clonotype: A read error may be the cause here, since a much bigger clone is one base away. The chain uses TRBV5-1 and TRBJ1-2; 8 nucleotides agree with TRBD1. The CDR3 extends over 15 amino acids. V was clipped by 2 bases and J by 7 bases; unmatched bases: 10. Germline assignment: CDR1 SGHRS and CDR2 YFSETQ. DNA of the CDR3: TGCGCCAGCAGCTTTGGCGGACAGGGCGTTTTTGGCTACACCTTC. Its translation: CASSFGGQGVFGYTF.

This clonotype was found many times. V gene TRBV20-1 combines with J gene TRBJ2-5; 10 bases are shared with TRBD1. V was clipped by 6 bases and J by 7 bases; unmatched bases: 14. The CDR3 spans 15 residues. Germline CDR1 and CDR2: DFQATT and SNEGSKA (reference sequence). In nucleotides, the CDR3 is TGCAGTGCCGTGAACCCCGGGACAGGGGAGGGGACCCAGTACTTC. Translating gives CSAVNPGTGEGTQYF.

A note on this clonotype: This could be a read error, since a much larger clone is one nucleotide away. The chain recombines TRBV11-2 with TRBJ2-5, with D perhaps TRBD1 (5 bases). The germline gives CDR1 SGHAT, CDR2 FQNNGV. This CDR3 has 13 residues. Trimming shortened V by 5 bases and J by 2 bases, and 9 bases separated the two germline ends. The CDR3 here is CASSKDKQETQYF. CDR3 coding DNA: TGTGCCAGCAGCAAGGACAAACAAGAGACCCAGTACTTC.

The sample holds many counts of this clonotype. This CDR3 is CASSRTPTGAGQETQYF. DNA for the CDR3: TGCGCCAGCAGTAGGACCCCTACAGGGGCAGGTCAAGAGACCCAGTACTTC. This chain connects TRBV5-1 to TRBJ2-5, with 7 bases that match TRBD1. CDR1 and CDR2 from the germline V gene are SGHRS and YFSETQ. V was pared by 5 bases and J by 2 bases, with 15 bases of the junction left unmatched. This CDR3 is built from 17 residues.